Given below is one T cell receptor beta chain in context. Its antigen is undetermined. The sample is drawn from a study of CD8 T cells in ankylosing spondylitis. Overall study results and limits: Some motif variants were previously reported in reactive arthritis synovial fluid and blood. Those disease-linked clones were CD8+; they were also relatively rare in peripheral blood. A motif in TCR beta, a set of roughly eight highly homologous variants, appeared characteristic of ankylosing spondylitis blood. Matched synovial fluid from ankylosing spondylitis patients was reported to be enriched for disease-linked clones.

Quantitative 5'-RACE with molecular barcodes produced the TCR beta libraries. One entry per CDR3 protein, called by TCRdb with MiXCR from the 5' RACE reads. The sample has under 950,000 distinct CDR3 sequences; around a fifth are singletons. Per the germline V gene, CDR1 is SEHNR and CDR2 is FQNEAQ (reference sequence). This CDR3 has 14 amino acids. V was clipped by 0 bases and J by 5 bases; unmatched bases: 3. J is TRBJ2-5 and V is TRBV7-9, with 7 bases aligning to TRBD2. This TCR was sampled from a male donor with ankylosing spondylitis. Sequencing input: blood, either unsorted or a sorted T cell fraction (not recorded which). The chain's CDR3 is CASSLATSFETQYF. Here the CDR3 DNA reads TGTGCCAGCAGCTTAGCGACTAGCTTCGAGACCCAGTACTTC.